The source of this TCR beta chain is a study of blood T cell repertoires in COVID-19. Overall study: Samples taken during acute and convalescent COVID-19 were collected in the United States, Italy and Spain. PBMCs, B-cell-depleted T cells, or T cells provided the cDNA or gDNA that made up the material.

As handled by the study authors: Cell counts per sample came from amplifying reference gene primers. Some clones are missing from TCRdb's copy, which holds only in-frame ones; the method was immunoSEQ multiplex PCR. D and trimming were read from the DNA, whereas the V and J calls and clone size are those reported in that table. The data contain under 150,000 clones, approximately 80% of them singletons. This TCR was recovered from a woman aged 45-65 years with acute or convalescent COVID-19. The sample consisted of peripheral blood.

CDR3 loop: CASRRAGVSTDTQYF. CDR3 DNA: TGCGCCAGCCGGCGAGCGGGGGTATCCACAGATACGCAGTATTTT. V usage is TRBV5-1 and J usage is TRBJ2-3, with 8 bases fitting TRBD2. From germline, CDR1 is SGHRS and CDR2 YFSETQ. There are 15 residues in the CDR3. The V gene end was trimmed by 7 bases and the J gene end by 2 bases; junction bases not matched to a gene: 9.